In its sample, the clone carrying this T cell receptor beta chain was seen a few times. As yet, its antigen is unknown. The record originates from a study of identical twins. MiXCR, run by TCRdb on the 5' RACE reads, gives a single entry per CDR3 protein. Counted here are around 280,000 distinct CDR3 sequences, less than 9% occurring once; the ten biggest clones make up over 2%. Study-level findings and limits: Possibly, invariant MAIT and iNKT cells partly confounded zero-insertion analyses.

Germline V gene lookup returns CDR1 LNHNV and CDR2 YYDKDF (reference sequence). V trimming: 0 bases; J trimming: 14 bases; junction bases outside the gene matches: 2. The CDR3 is 12 amino acids. These data are also associated with another study on yellow fever vaccine responses in identical twins.

The chain joins TRBV15 to TRBJ2-1; 9 bases match TRBD2. The sequence derives from a woman younger than 30 in good health. The sample was memory (CD45RO+) T cells sorted from blood. CDR3 in DNA: TGTGCCACCAGCAGAGATGGACTAGCGAAGTTCTTC. Translated: CATSRDGLAKFF.